This entry is about one T cell receptor beta chain. Its antigen remains unidentified. Assay: immunoSEQ multiplex PCR; the TCRdb copy retains only in-frame clones and omits some. The data contain 70,000 to 85,000 clones, 86% of them seen just once; the ten biggest clones take up over 2%. This sample is drawn from a study of T cell responses to AZD1222 COVID-19 vaccine. Overall study: Investigators merged groups given second doses at roughly 4 or roughly 12 weeks. Overall study findings and caveats: Repertoires were obtained solely post-peak T cell response. Spike-wide vaccine-associated CD4 TCRs dominated at 160-218 and 743-854. Recipients of AZD1222 seropositive at baseline numbered only five or six.

Trimming removed 3 bases from V and 3 bases from J; junction bases left unmatched: 0. Germline CDR1 is LGHDT and CDR2 is YNNKEL (reference sequence). The CDR3 loop spans 13 amino acids. The receptor's source is an adult in good health. The input for sequencing was peripheral blood, taken on day 0 of AZD1222 vaccination. The rearrangement uses TRBV3-1 (or the pseudogene TRBV3-2) and TRBJ2-7, with 9 bases that match TRBD2. The CDR3 nucleotides are TGTGCCAGCAGCCAGCGGGAGGGCTACGAGCAGTACTTC. Amino acids: CASSQREGYEQYF.